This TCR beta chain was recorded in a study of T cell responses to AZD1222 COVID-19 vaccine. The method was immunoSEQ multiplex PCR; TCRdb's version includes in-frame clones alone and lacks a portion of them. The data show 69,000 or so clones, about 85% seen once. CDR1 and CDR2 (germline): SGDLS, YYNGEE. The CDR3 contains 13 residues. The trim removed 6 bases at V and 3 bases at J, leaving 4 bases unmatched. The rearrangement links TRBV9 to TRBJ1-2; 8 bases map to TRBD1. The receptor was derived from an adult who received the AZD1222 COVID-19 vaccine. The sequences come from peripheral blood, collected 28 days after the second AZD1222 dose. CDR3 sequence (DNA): TGTGCCAGCACCTTGGGACAGGACTATGGCTACACCTTC. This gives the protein CASTLGQDYGYTF.